This TCR beta chain was captured in a study of immune evolution from preneoplasia to lung adenocarcinoma. The CDR3 contains 10 residues. In germline, CDR1 is DFQATT, CDR2 SNEGSKA (reference sequence). V dropped 6 bases and J dropped 5 bases, with 7 bases sitting between them. The method was immunoSEQ multiplex PCR; TCRdb's version includes in-frame clones alone and lacks a portion of them. There are approximately 9,000 clones in the sample; 80% to 90% occur only once, and roughly 6.2% lies in the top ten. The receptor comes from a person in their 70s with lung adenocarcinoma. J is TRBJ2-5 and V is TRBV20-1; D gene ambiguous. The material sequenced was FFPE minimally invasive lung adenocarcinoma tissue. The chain's CDR3 is CSATQETQYF. In DNA form, the CDR3 reads TGCAGTGCCACTCAGGAGACCCAGTACTTC.